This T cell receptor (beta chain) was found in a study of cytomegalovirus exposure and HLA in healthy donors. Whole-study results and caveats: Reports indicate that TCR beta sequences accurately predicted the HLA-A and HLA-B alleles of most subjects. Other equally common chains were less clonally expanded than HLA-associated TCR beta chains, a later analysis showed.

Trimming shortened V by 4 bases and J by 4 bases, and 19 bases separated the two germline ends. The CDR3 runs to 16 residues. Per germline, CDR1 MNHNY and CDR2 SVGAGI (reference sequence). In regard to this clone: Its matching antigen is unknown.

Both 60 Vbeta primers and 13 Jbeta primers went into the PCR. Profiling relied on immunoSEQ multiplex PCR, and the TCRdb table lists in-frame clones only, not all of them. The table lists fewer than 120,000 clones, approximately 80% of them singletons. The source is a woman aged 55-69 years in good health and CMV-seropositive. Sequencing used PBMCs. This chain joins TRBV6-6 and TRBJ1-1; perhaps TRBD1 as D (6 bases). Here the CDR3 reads CASSLGGGGRGTEAFF. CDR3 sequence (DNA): TGTGCCAGCAGTTTGGGGGGCGGGGGGCGCGGCACTGAAGCTTTCTTT.